This TCR beta chain is drawn from a study of breast tumors, draining lymph nodes, adjacent tissues. The study's findings and limits: Luminal-like breast cancer showed significantly greater tumor-nontumor repertoire similarity than basal-like breast cancer did. The data were judged consistent with most tumor T cells coming from lymph node and expanding in tumor.

The germline CDR1 and CDR2 sequences are SGHRS and YFSETQ. This CDR3 has 14 amino acids. The V gene lost 4 bases and the J gene lost 2 bases, with 9 bases spanning the gap. TCRdb itself ran the multiplex PCR reads through MiXCR, one entry per CDR3 protein. This sample has roughly 220,000 distinct CDR3 sequences, with less than 45% found just once. This clonotype was seen at least ten times. The antigen remains undetermined. The lymph nodes were axillary draining lymph nodes from breast cancer patients. The receptor was derived from a female donor with breast cancer. Some clones in this sample may be carry-over from other donors' samples. Input material: axillary lymph node tissue. The chain joins TRBV5-1 to TRBJ1-4; D possibly corresponds to TRBD1 (6 bases). The CDR3 DNA follows: TGCGCCAGCAGCCGAGGGGGGACTAATGAAAAACTGTTTTTT. This translates into CASSRGGTNEKLFF.